What follows are 18 T cell receptor beta chains derived from one specimen sequenced in a study of T-cell reconstitution after alpha-beta-depleted transplantation in children. Library preparation (for TCRbeta) was performed with unique molecular identifiers. TCRdb reprocessed the PCR reads with MiXCR, giving one entry per CDR3 protein. The sample records about 610,000 distinct CDR3 sequences, 10% to 13% being singletons. Sequences were derived from PBMCs from the stem cell graft donor, sampled from the stem cell graft. All receptors derive from a human donor who donated a stem cell graft to a child with acute myeloid leukemia.

This clonotype has just a few counts. The chain employs TRBV28 and TRBJ2-5, with no clear D. Germline V gene sequence: CDR1 MDHEN, CDR2 SYDVKM. Trimming shortened V by 6 bases and J by 3 bases, and 5 bases separated the two germline ends. CDR3 length: 11 amino acids. The CDR3 region has the DNA TGTGCCAGCAGAATGGAAGAGACCCAGTACTTC. This encodes CASRMEETQYF.

This clonotype was observed at least ten times. The V and J genes are TRBV28 and TRBJ2-7, with 10 bases identical to TRBD2. This CDR3 has 13 amino acids. Germline V gene data show CDR1 as MDHEN and CDR2 as SYDVKM. Losses at the gene ends were 8 bases for V and 4 bases for J; bases not matched to a gene: 5. The CDR3 loop is CASDGSGRYEQYF. For the CDR3, the DNA is TGTGCCAGCGACGGTAGCGGGAGGTACGAGCAGTACTTC.

This clonotype has at least ten counts. This chain joins TRBV6-1 and TRBJ2-3; D is perhaps TRBD2 (6 bases). This CDR3 has 14 amino acids. The germline V gene has CDR1 MNHNS and CDR2 SASEGT. Trimming cost V 7 bases and J 6 bases, with 17 bases left between them. CDR3 coding DNA: TGTGCCAGCATCGATCGCGGGAATAGCGATACGCAGTATTTT. This encodes CASIDRGNSDTQYF.

This clonotype has more than one count but fewer than ten. One end of the junction fails to match germline, which may point to a read error. The rearrangement joins TRBV20-1 to TRBJ1-2; D unresolved. The CDR3 runs to 10 residues. CDR1 is DFQATT and CDR2 is SNEGSKA in the germline V gene (reference sequence). The CDR3 reads CSALSSGSLF. In DNA, the CDR3 is TGCAGTGCTCTGTCCTCCGGGAGCCTCTTC.

In this sample, this clonotype turned up a few times. The chain employs TRBV6-2 or TRBV6-3 and TRBJ2-1, with TRBD1 matching 7 bases. This CDR3 comprises 14 residues. Germline V gene lookup returns CDR1 MNHEY and CDR2 SVGEGT. Trimming cost V 4 bases and J 3 bases; bases outside gene matches: 3. The CDR3 loop reads CASSLDRYYNEQFF. CDR3 bases: TGTGCCAGCAGTTTGGACAGGTACTACAATGAGCAGTTCTTC.

CDR3 in amino acids: CASGLVRSGGYRPTNNEQFF. The CDR3 DNA sequence: TGTGCTAGTGGTTTGGTAAGGTCTGGTGGTTATCGGCCAACAAACAATGAGCAGTTCTTC. The chain combines TRBV12-5 with TRBJ2-1; no firm D call. Germline CDR1 is LGHNT and CDR2 is FRNRAP. With 0 bases removed from V and 5 bases from J, the gap between germline ends came to 26 bases. The CDR3 totals 20 residues.

The chain has TRBV5-1 and TRBJ2-4; D might be TRBD2 (6 bases). In germline, CDR1 is SGHRS, CDR2 YFSETQ. The V end lost 4 bases, the J end lost 6 bases, and 14 bases lay between the germline ends. The length of the CDR3 is 14 residues. Here the CDR3 reads CASSLGTQGNIQYF. In DNA, the CDR3 is TGCGCCAGCAGCCTCGGGACTCAGGGAAACATTCAGTACTTC.

In DNA, the CDR3 is TGTGCCAGCAGTGAGGGGACAGGGATGGGACTAGCGGGAGTGAAAGATACGCAGTATTTT. Its translation is CASSEGTGMGLAGVKDTQYF. The V call is TRBV25-1, the J call TRBJ2-3; TRBD2 aligns across 14 bases. This CDR3 has 20 amino acids. Germline V gene sequence: CDR1 MGHDK, CDR2 SYGVNS. V was pared by 3 bases and J by 5 bases, with 16 bases of the junction left unmatched.

This clonotype was counted a few times. The rearrangement links TRBV5-1 to TRBJ2-7; D may be TRBD1 (6 bases). Germline V gene data show CDR1 as SGHRS and CDR2 as YFSETQ. The V and J ends lost 5 bases and 2 bases respectively, with 20 bases between them. CDR3 length equals 16 residues. In nucleotides, the CDR3 is TGCGCCAGCAGGTCCGGACAGTCGCCCTTCACCTACGAGCAGTACTTC. As protein: CASRSGQSPFTYEQYF.

This clonotype was detected many times. The chain recombines TRBV10-3 with TRBJ2-3, with D possibly matching TRBD2 (6 bases). V dropped 4 bases and J dropped 0 bases, with 14 bases sitting between them. Per the germline V gene, CDR1 is ENHRY and CDR2 is SYGVKD. The CDR3 is made up of 16 amino acids. CDR3 loop: CAISGKEAGSTDTQYF. The CDR3 DNA sequence: TGTGCCATCAGTGGCAAAGAAGCGGGCAGCACAGATACGCAGTATTTT.

Ten or more counts support this clonotype. This chain joins TRBV28 and TRBJ2-1; TRBD2 agrees at 15 bases. The germline CDR1 and CDR2 sequences are MDHEN and SYDVKM. J lost 15 bases, V lost 7 bases, and 10 bases had no gene match. This CDR3 spans 14 amino acids. The CDR3 DNA follows: TGTGCCAGCACCGAAACGGGACTAGCGGGAGGATGGTTCTTC. Translating gives CASTETGLAGGWFF.

Remarks on this clonotype: One end of the junction is discordant with germline, which a read error may explain. The gene calls are TRBV11-2 and TRBJ2-1; D is ambiguous. The CDR3 loop spans 15 amino acids. The V gene's germline CDR1 is SGHAT and CDR2 FQNNGV. The CDR3 is CASSMTTRSYSEQFF. CDR3 DNA: TGTGCCAGCAGCATGACCACCAGATCCTACAGTGAGCAGTTCTTC.

This clonotype was recorded many times. The chain is built from TRBV4-3 and TRBJ2-7; D not resolved. The CDR3 contains 15 residues. From germline, CDR1 is LGHNA and CDR2 YSLEER. Trimming removed 2 bases from V and 1 base from J, with 12 bases in between. This CDR3 is CASSQSGTGSYEQYF. The CDR3 region has the DNA TGCGCCAGCAGCCAATCCGGAACGGGTTCCTACGAGCAGTACTTC.

The sample holds many counts of this clonotype. The V gene is TRBV10-3, the J gene TRBJ2-1, with TRBD2 as a possible D gene (6 bases). Germline lookup yields CDR1 ENHRY and CDR2 SYGVKD. V lost 6 bases to trimming and J lost 6 bases, with 9 bases between them. This CDR3 spans 12 amino acids. The CDR3 nucleotides are TGTGCCATCAGGGGGGAGGTCAATGAGCAGTTCTTC. This sequence encodes CAIRGEVNEQFF.

This clonotype was seen only a few times. The chain employs TRBV9 and TRBJ2-5; 7 nucleotides match TRBD2. Germline V gene sequence: CDR1 SGDLS, CDR2 YYNGEE. V was pared by 4 bases and J by 3 bases, with 6 bases of the junction left unmatched. The CDR3 sequence is 14 residues long. The CDR3 reads CASSWTGGEETQYF. For the CDR3, the DNA is TGTGCCAGCAGCTGGACTGGGGGGGAAGAGACCCAGTACTTC.

For the CDR3, the DNA is TGCAGTGCTAGAGGCTTCACAGATACGCAGTATTTT. This gives the protein CSARGFTDTQYF. This chain links TRBV20-1 with TRBJ2-3, with D hard to call. V shed 1 base and J shed 2 bases, with 4 bases lying between them. The CDR3 runs 12 residues. Germline values: CDR1 DFQATT, CDR2 SNEGSKA (reference sequence).

This clonotype was counted at least ten times. V and J are TRBV30 and TRBJ1-5; 7 nucleotides agree with TRBD1. With 2 bases clipped from V and 5 bases from J, the junction kept 3 bases outside the gene matches. CDR1 is GTSNPN and CDR2 is SVGIG in the germline V gene (reference sequence). This CDR3 has 13 residues. The CDR3 spells CAWSQGGDQPQHF. CDR3 bases: TGTGCCTGGAGTCAGGGGGGGGATCAGCCCCAGCATTTT.

This clonotype was counted a few times. The chain couples TRBV5-1 to TRBJ2-5; 10 positions agree with TRBD1. From germline, CDR1 is SGHRS and CDR2 YFSETQ. With 4 bases clipped from V and 4 bases from J, the junction kept 4 bases outside the gene matches. This CDR3 has 14 amino acids. DNA for the CDR3: TGCGCCAGCAGCGTACGGACAGGGGGAGAGACCCAGTACTTC. Amino acids: CASSVRTGGETQYF.